A single T cell receptor (beta chain) is shown here with its context. The V end was cut by 1 base, the J end by 1 base, with 8 bases between. The CDR3 length is 14 residues. Per germline, CDR1 SGHRS and CDR2 YFSETQ. Here immunoSEQ multiplex PCR was the method, and the copy in TCRdb shows in-frame clones only, minus some. The sample shows around 300,000 clones, roughly 89% of them seen only once. This sample stems from a study of blood T cell repertoires in COVID-19. In the study overall: Sources were T cells, B-cell-depleted T cells, or PBMCs; the material itself was cDNA or gDNA.

Recovery among Cohort 3 donors was established by two negative PCRs, clearance, or symptom resolution. The specimen was PBMCs or T cells enriched from blood (not recorded which). The receptor was derived from a woman in her 40s who had recovered from COVID-19. The gene calls are TRBV5-1 and TRBJ1-1, with D uncertain. CDR3 protein: CASSLYTSNTEAFF. Here the CDR3 DNA reads TGCGCCAGCAGCTTGTACACCTCGAACACTGAAGCTTTCTTT.